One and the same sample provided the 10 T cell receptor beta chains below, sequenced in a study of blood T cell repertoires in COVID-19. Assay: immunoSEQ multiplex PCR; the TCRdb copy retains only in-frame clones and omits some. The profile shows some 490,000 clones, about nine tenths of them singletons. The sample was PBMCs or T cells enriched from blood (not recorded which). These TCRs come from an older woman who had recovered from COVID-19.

The CDR3: CASSQDTTGSHEQYF. The CDR3 DNA reads TGTGCCAGCAGCCAAGATACAACAGGGTCCCACGAGCAGTACTTC. The chain combines TRBV3-1 (or the pseudogene TRBV3-2) with TRBJ2-7; D possibly corresponds to TRBD1 (6 bases). This CDR3 contains 15 residues. The V gene's germline CDR1 is LGHDT and CDR2 YNNKEL (reference sequence). Trimming removed 0 bases from V and 5 bases from J, with 14 bases in between.

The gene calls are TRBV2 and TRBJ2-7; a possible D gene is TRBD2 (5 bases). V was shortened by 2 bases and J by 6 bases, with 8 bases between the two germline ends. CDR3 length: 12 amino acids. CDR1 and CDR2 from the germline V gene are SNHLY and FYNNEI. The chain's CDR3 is CASSELASEQYV. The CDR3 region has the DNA TGTGCCAGCAGTGAACTAGCCTCCGAGCAGTACGTC.

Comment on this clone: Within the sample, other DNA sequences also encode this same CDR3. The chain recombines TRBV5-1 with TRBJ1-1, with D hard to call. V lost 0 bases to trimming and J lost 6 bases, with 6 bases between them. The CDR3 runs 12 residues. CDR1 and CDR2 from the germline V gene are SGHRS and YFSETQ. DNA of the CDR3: TGCGCCAGCAGCTTGGGGGAGGCTGAAGCTTTCTTT. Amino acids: CASSLGEAEAFF.

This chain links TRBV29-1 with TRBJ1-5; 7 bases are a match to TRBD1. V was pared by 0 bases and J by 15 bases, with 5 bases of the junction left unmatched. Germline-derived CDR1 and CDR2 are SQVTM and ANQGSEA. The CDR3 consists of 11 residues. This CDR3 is CSVEDRGQMHF. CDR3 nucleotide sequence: TGCAGCGTTGAAGATAGGGGACAGATGCATTTT.

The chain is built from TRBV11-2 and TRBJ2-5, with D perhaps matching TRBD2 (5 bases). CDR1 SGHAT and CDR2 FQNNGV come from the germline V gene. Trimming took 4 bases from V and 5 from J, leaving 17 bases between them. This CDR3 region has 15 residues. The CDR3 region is CASSSSSGGWETQYF. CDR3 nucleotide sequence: TGTGCCAGCAGCTCCAGCTCGGGCGGGTGGGAGACCCAGTACTTC.

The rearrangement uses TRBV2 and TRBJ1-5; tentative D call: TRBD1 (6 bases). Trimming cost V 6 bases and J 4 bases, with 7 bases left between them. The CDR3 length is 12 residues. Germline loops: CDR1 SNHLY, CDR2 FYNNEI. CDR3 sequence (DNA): TGTGCCAGCAGCAGGGGAAATCAGCCCCAGCATTTT. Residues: CASSRGNQPQHF. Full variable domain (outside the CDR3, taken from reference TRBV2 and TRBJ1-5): EPEVTQTPSHQVTQMGQEVILRCVPISNHLYFYWYRQILGQKVEFLVSFYNNEISEKSEIFDDQFSVERPDGSNFTLKIRSTKLEDSAMYFCASSRGNQPQHFGDGTRLSIL.

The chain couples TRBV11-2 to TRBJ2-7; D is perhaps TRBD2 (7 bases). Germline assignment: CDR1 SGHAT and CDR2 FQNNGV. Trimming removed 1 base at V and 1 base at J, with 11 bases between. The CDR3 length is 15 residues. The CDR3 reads CASSLAGGASYEQYV. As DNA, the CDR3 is TGTGCCAGCAGCTTAGCGGGGGGCGCGTCCTACGAGCAGTACGTC.

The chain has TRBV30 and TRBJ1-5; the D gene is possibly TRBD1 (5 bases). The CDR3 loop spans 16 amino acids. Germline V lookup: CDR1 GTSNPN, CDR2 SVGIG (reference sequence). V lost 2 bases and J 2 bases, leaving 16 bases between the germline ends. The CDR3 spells CAWSKASGLGNQPQHF. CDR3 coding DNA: TGTGCCTGGAGTAAGGCGTCAGGGTTGGGCAATCAGCCCCAGCATTTT.

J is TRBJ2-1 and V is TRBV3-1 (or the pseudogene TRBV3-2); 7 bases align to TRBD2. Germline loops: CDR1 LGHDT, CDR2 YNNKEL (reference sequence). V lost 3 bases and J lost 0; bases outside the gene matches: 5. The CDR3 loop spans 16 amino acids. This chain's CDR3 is CASSQTSRRSYNEQFF. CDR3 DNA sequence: TGTGCCAGCAGCCAGACTAGCAGACGCTCCTACAATGAGCAGTTCTTC.

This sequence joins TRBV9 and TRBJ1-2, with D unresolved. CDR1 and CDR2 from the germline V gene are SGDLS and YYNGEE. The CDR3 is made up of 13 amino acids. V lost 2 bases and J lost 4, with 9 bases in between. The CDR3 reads CASSVAVSYGYTF. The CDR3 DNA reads TGTGCCAGCAGCGTGGCCGTATCCTATGGCTACACCTTC.